The next 4 T cell receptor beta chains were all read from a single sample in a study of T cells in Graves' hyperthyroidism and ophthalmopathy. Researchers took RNA transcripts and amplified the TCR beta CDR3 regions from them. The study used the HTBI primer set for a first-round RT-PCR of the TCR CDR3. From the multiplex PCR reads, TCRdb called clonotypes with MiXCR, one entry per CDR3 protein. The sample lists around 760,000 distinct CDR3 sequences; about a third were seen once. Material: blood. The receptors here all came from a woman in her 40s with Graves' hyperthyroidism.

This chain joins TRBV5-1 and TRBJ2-5; no clear D. The DNA end lines up better with TRBJ2-1; the J call may be wrong. This CDR3 has 13 residues. Looked up from germline, CDR1 is SGHRS and CDR2 is YFSETQ. CDR3 sequence: CASSLDADNEQFF. For the CDR3, the DNA is TGCGCCAGCAGCTTGGATGCGGACAATGAGCAGTTCTTC.

Many counts were recorded for this clonotype. The gene calls are TRBV12-3 or TRBV12-4 and TRBJ1-6; D ambiguous. V was pared by 10 bases and J by 4 bases, with 8 bases between. There are 12 residues in the CDR3. The CDR3 region has the DNA TGTGCCATCAGCGGGTATAATTCACCCCTCCACTTT. It encodes CAISGYNSPLHF.

The V call is TRBV6-5, the J call TRBJ2-3, with D possibly being TRBD1 (6 bases). Germline values: CDR1 MNHEY, CDR2 SVGAGI. This CDR3 region has 14 residues. Trimming removed 7 bases at V and 2 bases at J, with 13 bases between. CDR3 nucleotide sequence: TGTGCCAGCACGTTTCAGGGGTCCACAGATACGCAGTATTTT. Encoded protein: CASTFQGSTDTQYF.

The sample holds a few counts of this clonotype. The gene calls are TRBV12-3 or TRBV12-4 and TRBJ2-5, with D hard to call. V dropped 2 bases and J dropped 2 bases, with 9 bases sitting between them. The CDR3 loop spans 14 amino acids. The CDR3 DNA sequence: TGTGCCAGCAGTTTAATGGTCCAACAAGAGACCCAGTACTTC. Amino acid sequence: CASSLMVQQETQYF.